What follows are 14 T cell receptor beta chains derived from one specimen sequenced in a study of OX40 agonist ivuxolimab in advanced cancers. Sequencing was performed with immunoSEQ multiplex PCR; in TCRdb, only in-frame clones are kept and a portion is missing. The repertoire holds around 71,000 clones, roughly three quarters seen once, with about 5.4% in the top ten. Sequencing used CD4+ or CD8+ T cells sorted from blood, obtained in a trial of the OX40 agonist ivuxolimab. These receptors were obtained from an adult with an advanced solid tumor such as melanoma, head and neck, liver or kidney cancer.

The gene calls are TRBV7-7 and TRBJ2-5; 9 nucleotides agree with TRBD1. The CDR3 loop spans 14 amino acids. CDR1 SSHAT and CDR2 FNYEAQ come from the germline V gene (reference sequence). The trim removed 5 bases at V and 5 bases at J, leaving 6 bases unmatched. The CDR3 DNA sequence: TGTGCCAGCAGCCCGGACAGGGGCGGGGAGACCCAGTACTTC. Amino acids: CASSPDRGGETQYF.

The chain employs TRBV7-8 and TRBJ1-2, with 7 bases aligning to TRBD1. The CDR3 totals 16 residues. V trimming: 1 base; J trimming: 0 bases; junction bases outside the gene matches: 5. Germline CDR1 is SGHVS and CDR2 is FQNEAQ. The CDR3 region is CASSLGGTVANYGYTF. Written as DNA, the CDR3 is TGTGCCAGCAGCTTAGGGGGGACAGTCGCTAACTATGGCTACACCTTC. The variable domain in full, with the rest retrieved from reference TRBV7-8 and TRBJ1-2, is GAGVSQSPRYKVAKRGQDVALRCDPISGHVSLFWYQQALGQGPEFLTYFQNEAQLDKSGLPSDRFFAERPEGSVSTLKIQRTQQEDSAVYLCASSLGGTVANYGYTFGSGTRLTVV.

This clone showed up many times. This rearrangement joins TRBV7-9 to TRBJ1-6; TRBD1 might be the D (5 bases). Trimming took off 1 base at V and 9 bases at J, with 13 bases between the two ends. CDR3 size: 15 residues. Germline CDR1 and CDR2: SEHNR and FQNEAQ (reference sequence). CDR3 nucleotides: TGTGCCAGCAGCTTAGTGTCTCAGGGAGGTTCACCCCTCCACTTT. Its translation: CASSLVSQGGSPLHF.

The chain has TRBV5-1 and TRBJ1-3; 8 nucleotides line up with TRBD1. The CDR3 spans 14 residues. The germline V gene encodes CDR1 SGHRS and CDR2 YFSETQ. V lost 3 bases, J lost 1 base, and 0 bases stayed unmatched. The CDR3 here is CASSWTGSGNTIYF. In DNA, the CDR3 is TGCGCCAGCAGCTGGACAGGGTCTGGAAACACCATATATTTT.

The chain couples TRBV7-3 to TRBJ2-5; TRBD2 matches 10 bases. V was clipped by 5 bases and J by 4 bases; unmatched bases: 10. CDR3 length: 16 residues. The germline V gene has CDR1 SGHTA and CDR2 FQGTGA. The CDR3, as DNA: TGTGCCAGCAGCCCCAGGCCTAGCGGGAGTTTAGAGACCCAGTACTTC. Translating gives CASSPRPSGSLETQYF.

This chain uses TRBV28 with TRBJ1-5, with 7 bases aligning to TRBD1. CDR3 length equals 14 residues. CDR1 and CDR2 from the germline V gene are MDHEN and SYDVKM. J was trimmed by 2 bases and V by 6 bases; bases with no gene match: 4. The CDR3 loop reads CASSGDRGNQPQHF. CDR3 in DNA: TGTGCCAGCAGCGGGGACAGAGGCAATCAGCCCCAGCATTTT.

The CDR3 here is CASTRAGGNYEQYF. The CDR3 DNA reads as TGCGCCAGCACGAGGGCAGGGGGAAACTACGAGCAGTACTTC. The J gene is TRBJ2-7, the V gene TRBV10-2; 7 bases line up with TRBD1. Germline CDR1 and CDR2: WSHSY and SAAADI. V lost 7 bases, J lost 3 bases, and 9 bases stayed unmatched. The CDR3 sequence is 14 residues long.

The gene calls are TRBV29-1 and TRBJ2-3; 8 bases fit TRBD1. This CDR3 region has 15 residues. Germline loops: CDR1 SQVTM, CDR2 ANQGSEA. After removal of 4 bases from V and 6 bases from J, the junction contained 12 bases not matched to a gene. The CDR3 is CSVGPGAGGLDTQYF. CDR3 bases: TGCAGCGTTGGTCCAGGGGCAGGGGGCTTGGATACGCAGTATTTT.

This chain links TRBV5-1 with TRBJ1-1, with unresolved D. V lost 4 bases and J lost 1, with 14 bases in between. Germline CDR1 SGHRS, CDR2 YFSETQ. The CDR3 covers 15 residues. CDR3 nucleotides: TGCGCCAGCAGCCCGGAGAGATGGGAGAACACTGAAGCTTTCTTT. It yields the protein CASSPERWENTEAFF.

This chain joins TRBV5-1 and TRBJ2-5; D tentatively fits TRBD1 or TRBD2 (5 bases each). Trimming left V 0 bases short and J 3 bases short, with 12 bases between. The CDR3 is made up of 15 amino acids. Germline V gives CDR1 SGHRS, CDR2 YFSETQ. CDR3 in DNA: TGCGCCAGCAGCTTGGGGTGGGGGTCGAAAGAGACCCAGTACTTC. It yields the protein CASSLGWGSKETQYF.

The chain employs TRBV7-2 and TRBJ2-5; D gene unclear. The V gene lost 2 bases and the J gene lost 5 bases, with 15 bases spanning the gap. The CDR3 runs to 15 residues. The germline V gene has CDR1 SGHTA and CDR2 FQGNSA. CDR3 coding DNA: TGTGCCAGCAGCTTAACCTTCGCTTCGGGCGAGACCCAGTACTTC. Protein product: CASSLTFASGETQYF.

Only a few counts were recorded for this clone. The chain recombines TRBV27 with TRBJ1-2; D is possibly TRBD1 (5 bases). Germline V lookup: CDR1 MNHEY, CDR2 SMNVEV (reference sequence). V lost 5 bases to trimming and J lost 6 bases, with 13 bases between them. This CDR3 spans 13 amino acids. Here the CDR3 DNA reads TGTGCCAGCAGTACGAGTCCCAGGGATGGCTACACCTTC. Residues: CASSTSPRDGYTF.

The chain couples TRBV5-1 to TRBJ2-7; D unclear. The CDR3 extends over 14 amino acids. V shed 0 bases and J shed 0 bases, with 7 bases lying between them. The V gene's germline CDR1 is SGHRS and CDR2 YFSETQ. In nucleotides, the CDR3 is TGCGCCAGCAGCTTGGAGGCAATCTCCTACGAGCAGTACTTC. This encodes CASSLEAISYEQYF.

The chain combines TRBV6-1 with TRBJ1-2, with D maybe TRBD1 (6 bases). Trimming removed 0 bases from V and 5 bases from J, with 10 bases in between. The CDR3 spans 14 residues. In germline, CDR1 is MNHNS, CDR2 SASEGT. The CDR3 DNA is TGTGCCAGCAGTGAAGCGAGGGGGATTTATGGCTACACCTTC. This sequence encodes CASSEARGIYGYTF.